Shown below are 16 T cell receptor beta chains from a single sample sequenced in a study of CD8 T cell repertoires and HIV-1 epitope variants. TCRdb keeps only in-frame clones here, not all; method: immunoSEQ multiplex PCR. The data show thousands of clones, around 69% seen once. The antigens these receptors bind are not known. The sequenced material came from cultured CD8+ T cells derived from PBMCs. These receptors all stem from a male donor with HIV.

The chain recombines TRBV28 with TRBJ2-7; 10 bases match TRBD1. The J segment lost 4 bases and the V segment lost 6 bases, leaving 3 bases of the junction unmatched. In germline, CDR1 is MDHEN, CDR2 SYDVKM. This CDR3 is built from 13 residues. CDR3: CASSPDRGYEQYF. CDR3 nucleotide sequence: TGTGCCAGCAGCCCGGACAGGGGGTACGAGCAGTACTTC. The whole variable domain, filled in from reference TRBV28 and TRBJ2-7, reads DVKVTQSSRYLVKRTGEKVFLECVQDMDHENMFWYRQDPGLGLRLIYFSYDVKMKEKGDIPEGYSVSREKKERFSLILESASTNQTSMYLCASSPDRGYEQYFGPGTRLTVT.

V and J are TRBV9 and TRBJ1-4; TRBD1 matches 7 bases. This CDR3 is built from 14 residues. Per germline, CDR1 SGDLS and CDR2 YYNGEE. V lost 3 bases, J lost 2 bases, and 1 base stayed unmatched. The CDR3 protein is CASSAGQTNEKLFF. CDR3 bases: TGTGCCAGCAGCGCGGGACAGACTAATGAAAAACTGTTTTTT.

The CDR3 is CASTLGSGELFF. CDR3 DNA sequence: TGTGCCAGCACCCTGGGTTCCGGGGAGCTGTTTTTT. The chain employs TRBV5-6 and TRBJ2-2; D gene ambiguous. V was pared by 6 bases and J by 6 bases, with 9 bases between. Germline CDR1 SGHDT, CDR2 YYEEEE. This CDR3 has 12 amino acids.

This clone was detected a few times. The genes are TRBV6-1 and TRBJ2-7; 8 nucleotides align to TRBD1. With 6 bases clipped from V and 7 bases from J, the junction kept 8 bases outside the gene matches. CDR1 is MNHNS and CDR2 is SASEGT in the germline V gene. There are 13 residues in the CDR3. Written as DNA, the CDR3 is TGTGCCAGCAGGGACAGGGAGCCCTTAGAGCAGTACTTC. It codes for CASRDREPLEQYF.

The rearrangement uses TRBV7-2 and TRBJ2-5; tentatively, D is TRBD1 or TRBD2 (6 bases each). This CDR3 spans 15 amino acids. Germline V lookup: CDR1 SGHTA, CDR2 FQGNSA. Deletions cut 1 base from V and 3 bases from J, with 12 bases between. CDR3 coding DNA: TGTGCCAGCAGCTTAGGGGGGGCGCTAGAAGAGACCCAGTACTTC. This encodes CASSLGGALEETQYF.

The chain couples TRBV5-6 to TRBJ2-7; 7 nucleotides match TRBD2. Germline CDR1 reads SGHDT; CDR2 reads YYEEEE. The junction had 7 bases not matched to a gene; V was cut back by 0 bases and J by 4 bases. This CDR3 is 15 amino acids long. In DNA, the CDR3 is TGTGCCAGCAGCTTGGAAGGCGGGAGAGGGTACGAGCAGTACTTC. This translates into CASSLEGGRGYEQYF.

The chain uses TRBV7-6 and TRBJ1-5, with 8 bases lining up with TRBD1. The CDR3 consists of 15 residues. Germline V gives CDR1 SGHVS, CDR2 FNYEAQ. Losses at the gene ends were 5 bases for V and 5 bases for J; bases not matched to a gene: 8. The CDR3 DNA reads TGTGCCAGCAGCCCGAGAGCAGGGGGCGATCAGCCCCAGCATTTT. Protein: CASSPRAGGDQPQHF.

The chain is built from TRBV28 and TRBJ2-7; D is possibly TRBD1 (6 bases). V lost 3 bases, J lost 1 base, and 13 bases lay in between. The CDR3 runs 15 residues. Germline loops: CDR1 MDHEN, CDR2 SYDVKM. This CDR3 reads CASSFLSQGSYEQYF. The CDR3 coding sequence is TGTGCCAGCAGTTTCCTCAGTCAGGGGTCCTACGAGCAGTACTTC.

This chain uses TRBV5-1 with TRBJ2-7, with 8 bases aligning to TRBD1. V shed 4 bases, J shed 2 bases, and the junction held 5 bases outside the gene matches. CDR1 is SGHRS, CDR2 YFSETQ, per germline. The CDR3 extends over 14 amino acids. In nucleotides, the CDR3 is TGCGCCAGCAGCCGACAGGGGATGGCCTACGAGCAGTACTTC. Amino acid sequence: CASSRQGMAYEQYF.

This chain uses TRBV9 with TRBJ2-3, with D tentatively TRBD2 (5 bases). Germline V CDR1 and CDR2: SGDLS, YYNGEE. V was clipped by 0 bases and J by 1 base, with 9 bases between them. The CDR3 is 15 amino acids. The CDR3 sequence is CASSVGGRGTDTQYF. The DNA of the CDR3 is TGTGCCAGCAGCGTAGGCGGGCGGGGCACAGATACGCAGTATTTT.

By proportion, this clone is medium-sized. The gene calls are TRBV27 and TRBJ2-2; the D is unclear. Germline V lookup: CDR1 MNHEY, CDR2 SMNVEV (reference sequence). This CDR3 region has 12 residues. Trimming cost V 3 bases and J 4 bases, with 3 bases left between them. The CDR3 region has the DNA TGTGCCAGCAGTTTCGGCACCGGGGAGCTGTTTTTT. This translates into CASSFGTGELFF.

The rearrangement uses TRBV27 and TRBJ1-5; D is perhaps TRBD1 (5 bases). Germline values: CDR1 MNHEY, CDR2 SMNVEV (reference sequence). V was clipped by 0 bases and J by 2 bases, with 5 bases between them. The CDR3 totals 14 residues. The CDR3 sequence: CASSLSGGNQPQHF. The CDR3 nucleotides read TGTGCCAGCAGTTTATCAGGGGGCAATCAGCCCCAGCATTTT.

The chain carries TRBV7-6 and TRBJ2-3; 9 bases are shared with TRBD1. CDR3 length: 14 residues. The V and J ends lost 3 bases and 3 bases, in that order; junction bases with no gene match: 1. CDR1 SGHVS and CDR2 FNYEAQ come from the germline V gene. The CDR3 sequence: CASSLGQGTDTQYF. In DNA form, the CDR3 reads TGTGCCAGCAGCTTGGGACAGGGAACAGATACGCAGTATTTT.

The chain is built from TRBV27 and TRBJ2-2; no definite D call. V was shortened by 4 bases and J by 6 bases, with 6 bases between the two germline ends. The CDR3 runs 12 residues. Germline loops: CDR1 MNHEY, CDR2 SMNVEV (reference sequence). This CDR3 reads CASSSASGELFF. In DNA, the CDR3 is TGTGCCAGCAGTTCGGCCTCCGGGGAGCTGTTTTTT.

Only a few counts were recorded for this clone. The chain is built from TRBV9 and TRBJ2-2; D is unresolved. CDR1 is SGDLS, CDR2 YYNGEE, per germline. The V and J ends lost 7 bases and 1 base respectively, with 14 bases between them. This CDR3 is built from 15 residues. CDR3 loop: CASSEGFWNTGELFF. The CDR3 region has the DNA TGTGCCAGCTCGGAAGGGTTCTGGAACACCGGGGAGCTGTTTTTT.

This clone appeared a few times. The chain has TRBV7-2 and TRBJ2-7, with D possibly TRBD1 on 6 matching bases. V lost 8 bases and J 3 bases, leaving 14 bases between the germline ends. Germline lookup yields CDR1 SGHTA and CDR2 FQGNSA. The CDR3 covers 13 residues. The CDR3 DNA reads TGTGCCAGCCCGCGGACAGACCGCTACGAGCAGTACTTC. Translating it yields CASPRTDRYEQYF.